A selection of T cell receptor beta chains follows, all from one sample in a study of T cell changes during pregnancy in multiple sclerosis. Using immunoSEQ multiplex PCR, the repertoire was profiled, and TCRdb retains in-frame clones only, with some absent. The sample consists of about 52,000 clones, approximately 92% of them appearing once. This sample comprised CD4+ T cells from peripheral blood mononuclear cells, obtained before pregnancy. These receptors originate from a female donor with multiple sclerosis, enrolled in a pregnancy study. The conserved cysteine and the conserved F or W are not part of the CDR3 here.

j_call v_call cdr3_aa
TRBJ1-1 TRBV30 AWRGQGVTEAF
TRBJ1-2 TRBV27 ASSLYAGGGYGYT
TRBJ2-7 TRBV9 ASSVEVAGTYEQY
TRBJ2-7 TRBV29-1 SALTGTGIYEQY
TRBJ1-5 TRBV2 ASSEETGMHQPQH
TRBJ1-4 TRBV7-6 ASSLGGGMATNEKLF
TRBJ1-1 TRBV28 ATRTGNTEAF
TRBJ2-1 TRBV5-1 ASSPEGQGVREQF
TRBJ2-3 TRBV5-6 ASSRLGSNRGLDTQY
TRBJ2-1 TRBV5-1 ASSLAQGFLYNEQF
TRBJ1-5 TRBV19 ASSRTGGVANQPQH
TRBJ2-7 TRBV11-2 ASSSPLLTGAYEQY
TRBJ1-1 TRBV27 ASNGQGRAEAF
TRBJ1-6 TRBV10-2 ASSHPGANSPLH
TRBJ2-2 TRBV5-1 ASRPTGNPGLAGNLAGELF
TRBJ2-3 TRBV11-2 ASSSDRSTLRNTQY
TRBJ2-1 TRBV7-9 ASSSRGAGYYNEQF
TRBJ1-1 TRBV28 ASSKNGGRLEAF
TRBJ1-2 TRBV7-9 ASSLGTTRGYT
TRBJ2-4 TRBV11-3 ASRWTGDLAKNIQY
TRBJ2-3 TRBV11-2 ASSSLAFRDTQY
TRBJ1-2 TRBV5-8 ASSLYSGTDDRYT
TRBJ2-1 TRBV29-1 SVELAGYNEQF
TRBJ1-1 TRBV7-9 ASSAAGQAVAF
TRBJ1-1 TRBV7-3 ASSLGEPASEAF
TRBJ2-7 TRBV20-1 SARAPGEQY
TRBJ1-5 TRBV7-2 ASSLGPGNNQPQH
TRBJ1-3 TRBV18 ASSPEGSSGNTIY
TRBJ1-4 TRBV25-1 ASSVSRGEEKLF
TRBJ2-6 TRBV7-3 ASSRQGSRAGANVLT